The rows below give T cell receptor beta chains drawn from one sample of a study of blood T cell repertoires in COVID-19. The repertoire was sequenced with immunoSEQ multiplex PCR; TCRdb's copy has only in-frame clones and lacks some. The sample has some 110,000 clones; around 80% are singletons. Sequenced input: peripheral blood. Receptor source: a man aged 50 to 60 with acute or convalescent COVID-19. The CDR3 runs from the conserved cysteine through the conserved F or W. D genes are given only for firm matches. Size is omitted from some rows. Given values are once, few, many or a class for expanded clones.

d_call | clone_size | j_call | v_call | cdr3_nt | cdr3_aa
TRBD1 | - | TRBJ1-4 | TRBV4-1 | TGCGCCACCGGACAGGGTAATGAAAAACTGTTTTTT | CATGQGNEKLFF
- | - | TRBJ1-2 | TRBV3-1/TRBV3-2 | TGTGCCAGCAGCCCACGTGGGGGCGATGGCTACACCTTC | CASSPRGGDGYTF
TRBD2 | - | TRBJ2-7 | TRBV10-2 | TGCGCCGGACTAGCGGGAGATACCTACGAGCAGTACTTC | CAGLAGDTYEQYF
TRBD2 | - | TRBJ2-1 | TRBV5-4 | TGTGCCAGCAGTGGACTAGCGTCGGCGTTGGTTGAGCAGTTCTTC | CASSGLASALVEQFF
TRBD2 | - | TRBJ2-3 | TRBV3-1/TRBV3-2 | TGTGCCAGCAGCCAACTGCTAGCGGACACAGATACGCAGTATTTT | CASSQLLADTDTQYF
TRBD2 | - | TRBJ2-5 | TRBV4-2 | TGTGCCAGCAGCCAAGAGCGGGAGGGCAGGGAGACCCAGTACTTC | CASSQEREGRETQYF
TRBD2 | - | TRBJ2-7 | TRBV6-1 | TGTGCCAGCAGTGCCCACCCTATTATACTAGCGGAAGACGACTACGAGCAGTACTTC | CASSAHPIILAEDDYEQYF
- | once | TRBJ1-4 | TRBV4-1 | TGCGCCAGCAGCCAAGAACGCGACAGCAATAATGAAAAACTGTTTTTT | CASSQERDSNNEKLFF
TRBD1 | - | TRBJ1-2 | TRBV30 | TGTGCCTGGAGTGTAGGATGGACAGGGGGGAACTATGGCTACACCTTC | CAWSVGWTGGNYGYTF
TRBD2 | - | TRBJ2-7 | TRBV2 | TGTGCCAGCAGTCCGGAACCGGGACTAGCGGAAATCTCCTACGAGCAGTACTTC | CASSPEPGLAEISYEQYF
- | - | TRBJ1-5 | TRBV19 | TGTGCCAGTAGTATTGAGGATTATCAGCCCCAGCATTTT | CASSIEDYQPQHF
TRBD2 | once | TRBJ2-3 | TRBV3-1/TRBV3-2 | TGTGCCAGCAGCCACGGGACTACGGAAGATACGCAGTATTTT | CASSHGTTEDTQYF
- | few | TRBJ2-7 | TRBV7-9 | TGTGCCAGCAGCTTAAGGGACACCTACGAGCAGTACTTC | CASSLRDTYEQYF
- | - | TRBJ1-1 | TRBV5-1 | TGCGCCAGCAGCTTGGTCCCCGGAAACTACGAAGCTTTCTTT | CASSLVPGNYEAFF
TRBD2 | - | TRBJ2-5 | TRBV7-9 | TGTGCCAGCAGCTTTGGACTAGCTAAAGAGACCCAGTACTTC | CASSFGLAKETQYF
- | - | TRBJ1-1 | TRBV10-3 | TGTGCCATCAGTAAAAGGGAGAGTGAAGCTTTCTTT | CAISKRESEAFF
- | - | TRBJ1-2 | TRBV6-5 | TGTGCCAGCAGTTACAACGGGGGGGACTATGGCTACACCTTC | CASSYNGGDYGYTF
TRBD2 | - | TRBJ2-3 | TRBV10-3 | TGTGCCATCTCCTCACCTAGCGGGGGTACAGATACGCAGTATTTT | CAISSPSGGTDTQYF
- | - | TRBJ2-1 | TRBV28 | TGTGCCAGCAGCCCCCCCACGGTACGAGAGCAGTTCTTC | CASSPPTVREQFF
- | - | TRBJ2-2 | TRBV12-5 | TGTGCTAGTGGTTTTATTAACACCGGGGAGCTGTTTTTT | CASGFINTGELFF
- | - | TRBJ1-2 | TRBV6-5 | TGTGCCAGCAGTTACTCCCCGTCCTATGGCTACACCTTC | CASSYSPSYGYTF
- | - | TRBJ1-1 | TRBV5-4 | TGTGCCAGCAGCTTGGGGGCCTCGGACAGTTCCAACACTGAAGCTTTCTTT | CASSLGASDSSNTEAFF
TRBD2 | - | TRBJ2-7 | TRBV7-2 | TGTGCCAGCAGCATGACTAGCGGGAGAGCCGAGCAGTACTTC | CASSMTSGRAEQYF
TRBD2 | - | TRBJ2-1 | TRBV9 | TGTGCCAGCAGCGCCCGTAGCGGGGGCTCCTACAATGAGCAGTTCTTC | CASSARSGGSYNEQFF
- | - | TRBJ1-4 | TRBV7-9 | TGTGCCAGCAGCTTGGCCCAGGGTAGAGAAAAACTGTTTTTT | CASSLAQGREKLFF
- | - | TRBJ1-3 | TRBV6-5 | TGTGCCGCAGGCGACACAGGGACTGGAAACACCATATATTTT | CAAGDTGTGNTIYF
TRBD1 | - | TRBJ1-5 | TRBV9 | TGTGCCAGCAGCCCAGACAGGGGTGGAAATCAGCCCCAGCATTTT | CASSPDRGGNQPQHF
TRBD2 | few | TRBJ2-1 | TRBV2 | TGTGCCAGCAGTTTCAGCGGGAGGAACAATGAGCAGTTCTTC | CASSFSGRNNEQFF
- | - | TRBJ1-1 | TRBV18 | TGTGCCAGCTCCCAGGGGAAGGACACTGAAGCTTTCTTT | CASSQGKDTEAFF
TRBD1 | - | TRBJ1-5 | TRBV29-1 | TGCAGCGTCCTCAGGGGGCGCGGTCAGCCCCAGCATTTT | CSVLRGRGQPQHF
TRBD2 | once | TRBJ2-5 | TRBV19 | TGTGCCAGTAGTATCGGCCAAGTAGCGGGGGGCCAAGAGACCCAGTACTTC | CASSIGQVAGGQETQYF
TRBD1 | - | TRBJ1-5 | TRBV24-1 | TGTGCCACCAGTGATAACAGGGGCGTTCAGCCCCAGCATTTT | CATSDNRGVQPQHF
- | - | TRBJ1-6 | TRBV19 | TGTGCCAGTACCGACGACAGGCTGGGAACTCAGCCCCTCCACTTT | CASTDDRLGTQPLHF
- | - | TRBJ2-1 | TRBV11-2 | TGTGCCAGCAGCTTGGGAGGCCCTTACAATGAGCAGTTCTTC | CASSLGGPYNEQFF
- | - | TRBJ1-1 | TRBV5-1 | TGCGCCAGCAGCTTGGGGACAGAGCTCCTCGAAGCTTTCTTT | CASSLGTELLEAFF
TRBD2 | few | TRBJ2-1 | TRBV16 | TGTGCCAGCAGCACGGCCGGCGGGAGCGGGGTATACAATGAGCAGTTCTTC | CASSTAGGSGVYNEQFF
TRBD1 | - | TRBJ1-2 | TRBV14 | TGTGCCAGCAGCCAACGTAATAGGGGGCGATACTATGGCTACACCTTC | CASSQRNRGRYYGYTF